Shown below are 29 T cell receptor beta chains from a single sample sequenced in a study of shared clonotypes between healthy human individuals. Produced via immunoSEQ multiplex PCR; TCRdb's table is partial and in-frame only. The table records around 500,000 clones, 65% to 80% of them present only once. Sequenced: PBMCs. The receptors were sampled from a woman aged 40 to 50 in good health. Some clones in this sample may be carry-over from other donors' samples.

V gene TRBV4-3 combines with J gene TRBJ2-3, with D perhaps matching TRBD2 (6 bases). This CDR3 has 14 residues. Germline V CDR1 and CDR2: LGHNA, YSLEER. V was trimmed by 4 bases and J by 2 bases, leaving 10 bases between them. In DNA, the CDR3 is TGCGCCAGCAGCCTAGCGGACTCCACAGATACGCAGTATTTT. This translates into CASSLADSTDTQYF.

The sample holds one count of this clone. The chain has TRBV5-1 and TRBJ2-1; the match to TRBD2 covers 11 bases. Germline V gene sequence: CDR1 SGHRS, CDR2 YFSETQ. The CDR3 sequence is 14 residues long. J gave up 3 bases and V 5 bases, and 1 base lay outside the gene matches. CDR3 DNA: TGCGCCAGCAGGACTAGCGGGATCTACAATGAGCAGTTCTTC. Amino acids: CASRTSGIYNEQFF.

There are many counts of this clone. J is TRBJ2-7 and V is TRBV4-2; 11 nucleotides agree with TRBD2. J lost 10 bases, V lost 0 bases, and 8 bases had no gene match. Germline CDR1 LGHNA, CDR2 YNFKEQ. This CDR3 is 15 amino acids long. The CDR3 loop reads CASSQEEGTSGRQYF. The CDR3 nucleotides are TGTGCCAGCAGCCAAGAGGAAGGGACTAGCGGCCGACAGTACTTC.

This sequence joins TRBV27 and TRBJ1-1; D may be TRBD1 (6 bases). CDR1 is MNHEY, CDR2 SMNVEV, per germline (reference sequence). CDR3 length: 14 residues. V was cut by 6 bases and J by 1 base, with 12 bases left in between. CDR3 nucleotides: TGTGCCAGCAGATTAAACAGGGCGAACACTGAAGCTTTCTTT. This sequence encodes CASRLNRANTEAFF.

This clone appeared many times. The V and J genes are TRBV5-4 and TRBJ2-1; 9 nucleotides match TRBD2. V shed 4 bases and J 0 bases; nucleotides not matched to a gene: 2. CDR1 SGHNT and CDR2 YYREEE come from the germline V gene (reference sequence). This CDR3 is built from 15 residues. DNA for the CDR3: TGTGCCAGCAGCCAAGCGGGAGGCTCCTACAATGAGCAGTTCTTC. Translation gives CASSQAGGSYNEQFF.

As for this clone: This specimen includes other DNA sequences encoding the same CDR3. V gene TRBV4-1 combines with J gene TRBJ2-7, with D perhaps TRBD1 or TRBD2 (5 bases each). This CDR3 has 14 amino acids. Germline V gene lookup returns CDR1 MGHRA and CDR2 YSYEKL. V was pared by 1 base and J by 3 bases, with 10 bases between. The CDR3 bases are TGCGCCAGCAGCCAAGCCCGGGGACGCTACGAGCAGTACTTC. This gives the protein CASSQARGRYEQYF.

The chain links TRBV11-3 to TRBJ2-5; D is perhaps TRBD2 (6 bases). Trimming removed 1 base at V and 2 bases at J, with 11 bases between. Per germline, CDR1 SGHNT and CDR2 YENEEA. The CDR3 consists of 15 residues. The CDR3 DNA is TGTGCCAGCAGCTTAGGTTTTAGCGGACAAGAGACCCAGTACTTC. It specifies CASSLGFSGQETQYF.

The chain couples TRBV19 to TRBJ1-3; D is undetermined. The CDR3 runs 15 residues. Germline V gene sequence: CDR1 LNHDA, CDR2 SQIVND (reference sequence). V was cut by 2 bases and J by 1 base, with 9 bases left in between. The chain's CDR3 is CASSIKAESGNTIYF. CDR3 nucleotides: TGTGCCAGTAGTATAAAGGCGGAATCTGGAAACACCATATATTTT.

This chain uses TRBV10-1 with TRBJ1-3; D unclear. The CDR3 runs to 14 residues. Germline values: CDR1 WNHNN, CDR2 SYGVQD (reference sequence). Between the trimmed V and J ends, which lost 2 bases and 2 bases, there was a span of 7 bases. CDR3 protein: CASSEGLPGNTIYF. The CDR3 DNA reads TGCGCCAGCAGTGAGGGGTTGCCTGGAAACACCATATATTTT.

This clone was seen only a few times. V and J are TRBV5-1 and TRBJ2-1, with 11 bases identical to TRBD2. The germline gives CDR1 SGHRS, CDR2 YFSETQ. The V segment lost 3 bases and the J segment 5 bases; nucleotides outside the gene matches: 4. This CDR3 contains 15 residues. The CDR3 is CASSSGLAGNNEQFF. The CDR3 bases are TGCGCCAGCAGCTCCGGACTAGCGGGCAACAATGAGCAGTTCTTC.

V usage is TRBV7-9 and J usage is TRBJ2-7; no clear D gene. The CDR3 runs to 12 residues. Germline V gene data show CDR1 as SEHNR and CDR2 as FQNEAQ (reference sequence). The V gene lost 3 bases and the J gene lost 6 bases, with 9 bases spanning the gap. The CDR3 DNA follows: TGTGCCAGCAGCTTGACTGGAAGCGAGCAGTACTTC. Its translation is CASSLTGSEQYF.

The chain employs TRBV9 and TRBJ2-1; tentative D call: TRBD1 (6 bases). The CDR3 contains 15 residues. Trimming cost V 4 bases and J 8 bases, with 19 bases left between them. Germline lookup yields CDR1 SGDLS and CDR2 YYNGEE. The CDR3 protein is CASSPHQGLGDEQFF. The CDR3 DNA reads as TGTGCCAGCAGCCCCCATCAGGGGTTGGGCGATGAGCAGTTCTTC.

This clone was observed once. V and J are TRBV30 and TRBJ1-3; TRBD1 is a possible D gene (5 bases). Trimming pared 4 bases from V and 4 bases from J, leaving 11 bases between. The CDR3 has 13 residues. CDR1 is GTSNPN, CDR2 SVGIG, per germline (reference sequence). The CDR3 coding sequence is TGTGCCTGGATTGGGGGGAGGGGAAACACCATATATTTT. Residues: CAWIGGRGNTIYF.

This clone was observed once. The chain recombines TRBV4-2 with TRBJ1-5; D is ambiguous. CDR3 length: 15 amino acids. The V end was cut by 1 base, the J end by 2 bases, with 9 bases between. Germline V gene lookup returns CDR1 LGHNA and CDR2 YNFKEQ. CDR3 nucleotides: TGTGCCAGCAGCCAAGGGAGGCAGGGCAATCAGCCCCAGCATTTT. This sequence encodes CASSQGRQGNQPQHF.

J is TRBJ2-7 and V is TRBV10-3; TRBD2 might be the D (6 bases). The length of the CDR3 is 12 residues. Trimming removed 6 bases from V and 1 base from J, with 7 bases in between. Germline CDR1 and CDR2: ENHRY and SYGVKD. DNA of the CDR3: TGTGCCATCAGGACTAGTTCCTACGAGCAGTACTTC. The encoded protein is CAIRTSSYEQYF.

The genes are TRBV19 and TRBJ2-1, with D possibly matching TRBD1 (6 bases). Deletions cut 6 bases from V and 0 bases from J, with 15 bases between. The CDR3 sequence is 16 residues long. Germline CDR1 is LNHDA and CDR2 is SQIVND (reference sequence). In DNA, the CDR3 is TGTGCCAGTAGAGGGGCACCCAGGGGCTCCTACAATGAGCAGTTCTTC. This gives the protein CASRGAPRGSYNEQFF.

J is TRBJ2-7 and V is TRBV10-2; 10 positions agree with TRBD2. V dropped 8 bases and J dropped 6; count of bases not matched to a gene: 10. The germline V gene encodes CDR1 WSHSY and CDR2 SAAADI. This CDR3 spans 14 amino acids. The CDR3 protein is CASGYEREGSEQYF. CDR3 DNA: TGCGCCAGCGGATACGAGCGGGAGGGCAGCGAGCAGTACTTC.

The chain uses TRBV28 and TRBJ2-5; D is ambiguous. CDR1 is MDHEN, CDR2 SYDVKM, per germline. With 4 bases removed from V and 1 base from J, the gap between germline ends came to 10 bases. The CDR3 consists of 14 residues. The CDR3 region is CASSSPPAQETQYF. The CDR3 DNA reads as TGTGCCAGCAGTTCCCCTCCGGCCCAAGAGACCCAGTACTTC.

The chain is built from TRBV7-3 and TRBJ2-2, with a possible D match to TRBD1 (5 bases). The CDR3 runs to 15 residues. Trimming stripped 1 base from V and 1 base from J, with 7 bases between. Germline assignment: CDR1 SGHTA and CDR2 FQGTGA. CDR3 protein: CASSLSRENTGELFF. The CDR3 DNA sequence: TGTGCCAGCAGCTTAAGCAGGGAGAACACCGGGGAGCTGTTTTTT.

The rearrangement joins TRBV6-5 to TRBJ2-7; 9 nucleotides match TRBD2. The trim removed 2 bases at V and 3 bases at J, leaving 5 bases unmatched. CDR3 size: 15 residues. Germline CDR1 and CDR2: MNHEY and SVGAGI. This chain's CDR3 is CASSYVAGDLYEQYF. The CDR3 DNA follows: TGTGCCAGCAGTTACGTAGCGGGAGACCTCTACGAGCAGTACTTC.

To note about this clone: Other DNA sequences within the sample encode an identical CDR3. The chain carries TRBV19 and TRBJ1-5, with D unclear. Germline values: CDR1 LNHDA, CDR2 SQIVND (reference sequence). Trimming removed 4 bases at V and 4 bases at J, with 5 bases between. The CDR3 totals 12 residues. DNA for the CDR3: TGTGCCAGTAGTAGCAGGAATCAGCCCCAGCATTTT. Translated, it gives CASSSRNQPQHF.

V gene TRBV28 combines with J gene TRBJ2-5; D is possibly TRBD2 (5 bases). Deletions cut 4 bases from V and 6 bases from J, with 18 bases between. CDR1 and CDR2 (germline): MDHEN, SYDVKM. CDR3 size: 15 residues. CDR3 sequence: CASSSTPGERQTQYF. DNA for the CDR3: TGTGCCAGCAGTTCGACCCCCGGGGAGAGGCAGACCCAGTACTTC. The full variable domain, its missing parts supplied by reference TRBV28 and TRBJ2-5, is DVKVTQSSRYLVKRTGEKVFLECVQDMDHENMFWYRQDPGLGLRLIYFSYDVKMKEKGDIPEGYSVSREKKERFSLILESASTNQTSMYLCASSSTPGERQTQYFGPGTRLLVL.

The V call is TRBV5-1, the J call TRBJ1-2; perhaps TRBD1 as D (6 bases). CDR3 length equals 13 residues. CDR1 and CDR2 (germline): SGHRS, YFSETQ. V was pared by 6 bases and J by 8 bases, with 17 bases between. CDR3 residues: CASNPQGGYGYTF. The DNA of the CDR3 is TGCGCCAGCAATCCCCAAGGGGGGTACGGCTACACCTTC.

This chain links TRBV5-1 with TRBJ2-5, with D tentatively TRBD2 (5 bases). CDR1 and CDR2 from the germline V gene are SGHRS and YFSETQ. The CDR3 is made up of 14 amino acids. V lost 0 bases to trimming and J lost 3 bases, with 9 bases between them. CDR3: CASSLAVGEETQYF. The CDR3 nucleotides are TGCGCCAGCAGCTTGGCTGTCGGGGAAGAGACCCAGTACTTC.

For this clone: The sample contains more than one DNA sequence encoding this CDR3. The V call is TRBV15, the J call TRBJ2-7; D call uncertain. Trimming removed 0 bases from V and 3 bases from J, with 3 bases in between. Per germline, CDR1 LNHNV and CDR2 YYDKDF (reference sequence). CDR3 size: 12 residues. The CDR3 nucleotides read TGTGCCACCAGCAGAGATGGCTACGAGCAGTACTTC. Encoded protein: CATSRDGYEQYF.

CDR3 in amino acids: CSVGWRDEQYF. DNA of the CDR3: TGCAGCGTTGGGTGGAGGGACGAGCAGTACTTC. The J gene is TRBJ2-7, the V gene TRBV29-1; D perhaps matches TRBD2 (6 bases). The CDR3 is 11 amino acids. Germline CDR1 is SQVTM and CDR2 is ANQGSEA. With 4 bases removed from V and 5 bases from J, the gap between germline ends came to 9 bases.

V and J are TRBV7-9 and TRBJ2-7, with D possibly being TRBD1 or TRBD2 (5 bases each). Germline CDR1 SEHNR, CDR2 FQNEAQ (reference sequence). Trimming removed 5 bases from V and 3 bases from J, with 14 bases in between. The length of the CDR3 is 14 residues. For the CDR3, the DNA is TGTGCCAGCAGCGGGACGGATCACTTCTACGAGCAGTACTTC. It specifies CASSGTDHFYEQYF.

The chain employs TRBV19 and TRBJ2-3; no reliable D call. Looked up from germline, CDR1 is LNHDA and CDR2 is SQIVND (reference sequence). CDR3 length equals 14 residues. V was clipped by 4 bases and J by 0 bases, with 8 bases between them. This chain's CDR3 is CASSKAPSTDTQYF. The DNA for the CDR3 is TGTGCCAGTAGTAAAGCACCGAGCACAGATACGCAGTATTTT.

The chain links TRBV27 to TRBJ2-1, with 9 bases identical to TRBD2. This CDR3 contains 17 residues. CDR1 MNHEY and CDR2 SMNVEV come from the germline V gene (reference sequence). Trimming took 3 bases from V and 8 from J; bases not matched to a gene: 14. CDR3 sequence reads: CASSFGLAGFIADEQFF. The CDR3 DNA is TGTGCCAGCAGTTTCGGGCTAGCGGGATTCATTGCCGATGAGCAGTTCTTC.